The clone carrying this T cell receptor beta chain occurred a few times. Antigen unknown. The data derive from a study of T cell repertoires in cytomegalovirus infection. Study results and limitations: HLA-C-restricted, CMV-specific TCR beta clonotypes were dominant ex vivo.

In TCRdb, the reads were re-called with MiXCR into one record per CDR3 protein. Of approximately 200,000 distinct CDR3 sequences detected, roughly 27% appear once; the ten largest clones hold roughly 29%. Trimming took 5 bases from V and 8 from J, leaving 17 bases between them. The germline V gene has CDR1 KGHDR and CDR2 SFDVKD. The CDR3 consists of 15 residues. The chain has TRBV24-1 and TRBJ1-4; possibly TRBD1 for D (5 bases). The sequenced sample was PBMCs. The receptor was isolated from a human donor in good health (CMV status not recorded). Some clones in this sample may be carry-over from other donors' samples. CDR3 in amino acids: CATSARPGPWEKLFF. The CDR3 coding sequence is TGTGCCACCAGTGCCAGACCGGGACCGTGGGAAAAACTGTTTTTT.